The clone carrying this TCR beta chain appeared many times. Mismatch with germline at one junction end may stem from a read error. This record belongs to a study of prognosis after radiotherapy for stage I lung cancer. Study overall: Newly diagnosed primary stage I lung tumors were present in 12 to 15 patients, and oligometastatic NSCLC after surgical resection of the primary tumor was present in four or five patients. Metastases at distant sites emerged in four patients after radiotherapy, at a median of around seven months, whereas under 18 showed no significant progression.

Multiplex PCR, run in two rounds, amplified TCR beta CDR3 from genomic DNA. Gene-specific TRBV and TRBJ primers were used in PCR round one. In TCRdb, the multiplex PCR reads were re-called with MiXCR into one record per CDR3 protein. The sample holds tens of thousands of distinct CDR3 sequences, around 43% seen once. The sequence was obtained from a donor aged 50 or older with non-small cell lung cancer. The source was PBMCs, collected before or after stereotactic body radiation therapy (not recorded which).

CDR3 nucleotide sequence: TGTGCCAGCAGCCTAGCGGGAGCCGGGGAGCTGTTTTTT. This gives the protein CASSLAGAGELFF. The J gene is TRBJ2-2, the V gene TRBV7-9; TRBD2 agrees at 10 bases. Germline-derived CDR1 and CDR2 are SEHNR and FQNEAQ (reference sequence). CDR3 length: 13 residues.